The 5 T cell receptor beta chains listed next were all sequenced from one sample in a study of blood T cells in healthy people across ages. Next came a second PCR, run for about 7 to 12 cycles, which used a sample-barcoded 5' primer along with a J-beta primer mix. TCRdb processed the 5' RACE reads anew with MiXCR; each CDR3 protein has one entry. The sample carries just under 900,000 distinct CDR3 sequences, about 28% recorded once. Input material: blood. Every receptor here comes from a woman older than 75 in good health.

This clonotype was counted ten times or more. This chain uses TRBV10-1 with TRBJ2-3; D unresolved. In germline, CDR1 is WNHNN, CDR2 SYGVQD (reference sequence). V lost 8 bases and J lost 1, with 10 bases in between. This CDR3 contains 13 residues. The DNA of the CDR3 is TGCGCCAGCGGTCGTGAGGGCACAGATACGCAGTATTTT. This sequence encodes CASGREGTDTQYF.

This chain links TRBV6-1 with TRBJ1-5; 8 positions match TRBD1. V gave up 8 bases and J gave up 1 base; unmatched junction bases: 7. Germline-derived CDR1 and CDR2 are MNHNS and SASEGT. This CDR3 has 15 residues. This chain's CDR3 is CASSGQGLSNQPQHF. The CDR3 DNA is TGTGCCAGCTCCGGACAGGGTTTGAGCAATCAGCCCCAGCATTTT.

Details on this clonotype: A much larger clone sits a single nucleotide away, making a read error possible. The chain carries TRBV20-1 and TRBJ2-1, with D hard to call. V lost 1 base to trimming and J lost 13 bases, with 23 bases between them. CDR1 and CDR2 (germline): DFQATT, SNEGSKA (reference sequence). This CDR3 has 15 residues. The CDR3 region has the DNA TGCAGTGCTAGAGTCGGCCTTGGGGTGGTGGAGACCCAGTTCTTC. Its translation: CSARVGLGVVETQFF.

In this sample, this clonotype turned up a few times. The chain links TRBV2 to TRBJ2-3; 13 bases fit TRBD2. V gave up 6 bases and J gave up 8 bases; unmatched junction bases: 8. Per germline, CDR1 SNHLY and CDR2 FYNNEI. This CDR3 has 15 residues. The CDR3 here is CASRWTSGGVSTQYF. The CDR3 region has the DNA TGTGCCAGCAGATGGACTAGCGGGGGAGTAAGTACGCAGTATTTT. Variable domain in full (rest from reference TRBV2 and TRBJ2-3): EPEVTQTPSHQVTQMGQEVILRCVPISNHLYFYWYRQILGQKVEFLVSFYNNEISEKSEIFDDQFSVERPDGSNFTLKIRSTKLEDSAMYFCASRWTSGGVSTQYFGPGTRLTVL.

Comment on this clonotype: At one end, the junction sequence differs from germline, possibly due to a read error. V and J are TRBV2 and TRBJ1-2, with TRBD1 as a possible D gene (5 bases). CDR3 length: 14 amino acids. Germline V gene lookup returns CDR1 SNHLY and CDR2 FYNNEI. The CDR3 DNA is TGTGCCGGCAGAAAAGATCAGGGCTCCATTGGCTACACCTTC. It translates to CAGRKDQGSIGYTF.